The sequence of this T cell receptor (beta chain) was determined in a study of blood T cells in healthy people across ages. A second about 7 to 12 cycle PCR used barcoded and J-beta primers. TCRdb used MiXCR to reprocess the 5' RACE reads, holding one entry per CDR3 protein. Of 1.5 million to 2 million distinct CDR3 sequences detected, 49% appear once; the ten largest clones hold over 2%. The germline CDR1 and CDR2 sequences are DFQATT and SNEGSKA (reference sequence). The CDR3 contains 16 residues. The V gene lost 0 bases and the J gene lost 1 base, with 15 bases spanning the gap. V gene TRBV20-1 combines with J gene TRBJ2-5; D remains ambiguous. Material: blood. The source of this sequence is a woman in her thirties or forties in good health. This chain's CDR3 is CSARDSGRHIQETQYF. Written as DNA, the CDR3 is TGCAGTGCTAGAGATTCGGGTCGGCACATCCAAGAGACCCAGTACTTC.